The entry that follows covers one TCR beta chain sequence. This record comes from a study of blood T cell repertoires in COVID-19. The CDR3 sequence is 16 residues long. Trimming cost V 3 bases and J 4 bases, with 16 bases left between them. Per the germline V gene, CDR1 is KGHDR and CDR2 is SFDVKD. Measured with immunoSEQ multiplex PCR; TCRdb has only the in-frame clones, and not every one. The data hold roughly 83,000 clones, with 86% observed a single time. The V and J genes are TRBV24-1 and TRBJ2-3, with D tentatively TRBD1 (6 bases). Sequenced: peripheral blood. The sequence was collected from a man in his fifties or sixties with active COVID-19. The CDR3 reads CATSDPQGPGPDTQYF. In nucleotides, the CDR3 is TGTGCCACCAGTGATCCACAGGGCCCAGGGCCAGATACGCAGTATTTT.